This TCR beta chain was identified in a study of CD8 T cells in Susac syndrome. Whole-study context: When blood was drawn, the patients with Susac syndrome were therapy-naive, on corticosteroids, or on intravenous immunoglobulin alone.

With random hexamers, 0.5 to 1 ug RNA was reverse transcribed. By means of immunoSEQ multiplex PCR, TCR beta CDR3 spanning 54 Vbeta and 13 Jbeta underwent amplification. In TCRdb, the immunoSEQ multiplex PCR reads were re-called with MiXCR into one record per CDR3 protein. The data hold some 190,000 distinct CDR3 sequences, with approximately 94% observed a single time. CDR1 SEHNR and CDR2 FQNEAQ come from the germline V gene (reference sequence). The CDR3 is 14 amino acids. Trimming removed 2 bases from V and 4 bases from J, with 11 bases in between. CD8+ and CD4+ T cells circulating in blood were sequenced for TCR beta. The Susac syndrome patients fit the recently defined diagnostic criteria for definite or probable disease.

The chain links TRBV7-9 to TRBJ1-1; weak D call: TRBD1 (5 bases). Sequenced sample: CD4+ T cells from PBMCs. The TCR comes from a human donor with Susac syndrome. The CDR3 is CASSLTWGGTEAFF. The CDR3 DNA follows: TGTGCCAGCAGCTTAACGTGGGGCGGCACTGAAGCTTTCTTT.